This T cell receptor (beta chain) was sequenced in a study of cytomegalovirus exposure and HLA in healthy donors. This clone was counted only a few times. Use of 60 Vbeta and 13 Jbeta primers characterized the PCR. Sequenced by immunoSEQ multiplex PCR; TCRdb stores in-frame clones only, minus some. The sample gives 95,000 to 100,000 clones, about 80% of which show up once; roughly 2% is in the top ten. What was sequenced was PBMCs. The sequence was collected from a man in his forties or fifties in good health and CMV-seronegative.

The CDR3 coding sequence is TGTGCCACCAGCAGTGGTATTCTAGCCACAGATACGCAGTATTTT. Translating it yields CATSSGILATDTQYF. The gene calls are TRBV15 and TRBJ2-3, with TRBD2 as a possible D gene (5 bases). The CDR3 totals 15 residues. Germline values: CDR1 LNHNV, CDR2 YYDKDF (reference sequence). V gave up 3 bases and J gave up 2 bases, with 12 bases separating them.